The clone carrying this T cell receptor (beta chain) showed up just once. This record belongs to a study of blood T cell repertoires in COVID-19. Study-level information: Both acute and convalescent COVID-19 samples were obtained from the United States, Italy and Spain. T cells, B-cell-depleted T cells, or PBMCs supplied cDNA or gDNA.

TCRdb keeps only in-frame clones here, not all; method: immunoSEQ multiplex PCR. The sample holds over 250,000 clones, approximately 85% seen once. The V gene's germline CDR1 is MNHEY and CDR2 SVGEGT. V was clipped by 4 bases and J by 6 bases, with 8 bases between them. The CDR3 contains 12 residues. This chain uses TRBV6-2 or TRBV6-3 with TRBJ2-3; D gene ambiguous. This TCR derives from a man between 45 and 60 years old with active or convalescent COVID-19. Material: peripheral blood. Here the CDR3 DNA reads TGTGCCAGCAGTTCCTCGCGGGATACGCAGTATTTT. This codes for CASSSSRDTQYF.